The 17 T cell receptor beta chains in this list originate from one sample, sequenced in a study of neurological immune-mediated disorders. Time point reported: longitudinal time-point 1 (baseline). TCRdb passed the 5' RACE reads through MiXCR, listing each CDR3 protein once. The table includes 70,000 to 75,000 distinct CDR3 sequences, roughly 13% detected once. Sequenced: PBMCs. These receptors originate from a female donor with HTLV-1-associated myelopathy (HAM/TSP).

V usage is TRBV10-3 and J usage is TRBJ2-7, with D perhaps matching TRBD2 (6 bases). Germline CDR1 is ENHRY and CDR2 is SYGVKD. The CDR3 spans 15 residues. Trimming left V 6 bases short and J 0 bases short, with 15 bases between. CDR3 nucleotide sequence: TGTGCCATCAGAGGAGGAGGGAAGAGCTCCTACGAGCAGTACTTC. Translating it yields CAIRGGGKSSYEQYF.

The table lists this clonotype with many counts. The chain couples TRBV29-1 to TRBJ2-3, with D possibly TRBD1 on 5 matching bases. CDR3 size: 14 residues. The V end lost 7 bases, the J end lost 0 bases, and 14 bases lay between the germline ends. CDR1 is SQVTM and CDR2 is ANQGSEA in the germline V gene. For the CDR3, the DNA is TGCAGCGCACGCAGGGTGGAGAGCACAGATACGCAGTATTTT. Amino acids: CSARRVESTDTQYF.

In its sample, this clonotype was seen many times. The genes are TRBV24-1 and TRBJ2-3; possible D gene TRBD1, 6 bases. Germline CDR1 reads KGHDR; CDR2 reads SFDVKD. Between the trimmed V and J ends, which lost 3 bases and 2 bases, there was a span of 14 bases. The CDR3 runs 16 residues. CDR3 amino acids: CATSDPGQPNTDTQYF. The CDR3 DNA is TGTGCCACCAGTGATCCTGGACAGCCCAACACAGATACGCAGTATTTT.

The sample holds many counts of this clonotype. This chain connects TRBV20-1 to TRBJ2-7; TRBD2 aligns across 13 bases. This CDR3 spans 16 amino acids. Germline V gene data show CDR1 as DFQATT and CDR2 as SNEGSKA (reference sequence). V trimming: 4 bases; J trimming: 3 bases; junction bases outside the gene matches: 9. This chain's CDR3 is CSATTSGGAFSYEQYF. The CDR3 DNA follows: TGCAGTGCTACTACTAGCGGGGGGGCCTTCAGCTACGAGCAGTACTTC.

The rearrangement links TRBV4-1 to TRBJ2-5, with D possibly matching TRBD1 (6 bases). V gave up 4 bases and J gave up 7 bases, with 19 bases separating them. This CDR3 has 15 amino acids. Germline lookup yields CDR1 MGHRA and CDR2 YSYEKL. The CDR3 DNA reads as TGCGCCAGCAGCCGCATACAGGGTCTCGGATCGACCCAGTACTTC. It yields the protein CASSRIQGLGSTQYF.

This clonotype appeared many times. V is TRBV7-3 and J is TRBJ2-3; unclear D gene. The CDR3 is 12 residues long. Per the germline V gene, CDR1 is SGHTA and CDR2 is FQGTGA. V gave up 4 bases and J gave up 0 bases, with 2 bases separating them. The CDR3 DNA follows: TGTGCCAGCAGCTCTAGCACAGATACGCAGTATTTT. Residues: CASSSSTDTQYF.

This clonotype showed up many times. The gene calls are TRBV5-1 and TRBJ2-6, with 9 positions matching TRBD1. Germline lookup yields CDR1 SGHRS and CDR2 YFSETQ. The CDR3 sequence is 17 residues long. J was trimmed by 0 bases and V by 2 bases; bases with no gene match: 3. The CDR3 nucleotides are TGCGCCAGCAGCTTTGCACAGGGGGCCTCTGGGGCCAACGTCCTGACTTTC. This sequence encodes CASSFAQGASGANVLTF.

There are many counts of this clonotype. The CDR3 loop is CASSPQMASTNEKLFF. The CDR3 DNA reads TGTGCCAGCAGCCCTCAGATGGCGTCAACTAATGAAAAACTGTTTTTT. V usage is TRBV7-9 and J usage is TRBJ1-4, with D hard to call. Germline V gene lookup returns CDR1 SEHNR and CDR2 FQNEAQ (reference sequence). The CDR3 contains 16 residues. The V and J ends lost 5 bases and 0 bases respectively, with 13 bases between them. Full variable domain (outside the CDR3, taken from reference TRBV7-9 and TRBJ1-4): DTGVSQNPRHKITKRGQNVTFRCDPISEHNRLYWYRQTLGQGPEFLTYFQNEAQLEKSRLLSDRFSAERPKGSFSTLEIQRTEQGDSAMYLCASSPQMASTNEKLFFGSGTQLSVL.

A word on this clonotype: This sequence may be a read error, since a much larger clone differs from it by one base. This chain joins TRBV9 and TRBJ2-3; tentatively, D is TRBD2 (5 bases). The CDR3 extends over 15 amino acids. Germline CDR1 is SGDLS and CDR2 is YYNGEE. V was cut by 5 bases and J by 2 bases, with 15 bases left in between. For the CDR3, the DNA is TGTGCCAGCAGACCTCGGTCGAGGGCCACAGATACGCAGTATTTT. Its protein product is CASRPRSRATDTQYF. The variable domain in full, with the rest retrieved from reference TRBV9 and TRBJ2-3, is DSGVTQTPKHLITATGQRVTLRCSPRSGDLSVYWYQQSLDQGLQFLIQYYNGEERAKGNILERFSAQQFPDLHSELNLSSLELGDSALYFCASRPRSRATDTQYFGPGTRLTVL.

This clonotype was counted at least ten times. The V and J genes are TRBV24-1 and TRBJ2-1; 9 bases are shared with TRBD2. The CDR3 is 18 amino acids. Unmatched junction bases numbered 11, after V lost 2 bases and J lost 4 bases. Germline CDR1 KGHDR, CDR2 SFDVKD. The CDR3 here is CATSDSKVGAGGYNEQFF. The CDR3 nucleotides read TGTGCCACCAGTGATTCTAAGGTGGGAGCGGGGGGTTACAATGAGCAGTTCTTC.

This clonotype was seen a few times. The chain recombines TRBV5-6 with TRBJ1-5, with TRBD1 identical over 9 bases. The V gene's germline CDR1 is SGHDT and CDR2 YYEEEE. V lost 4 bases, J lost 0 bases, and 8 bases stayed unmatched. CDR3 size: 17 residues. CDR3 sequence reads: CASSRRQGVISNQPQHF. CDR3 DNA: TGTGCCAGCAGCCGTCGACAGGGGGTTATTAGCAATCAGCCCCAGCATTTT.

This clonotype was picked up many times. The chain recombines TRBV28 with TRBJ2-5; D is perhaps TRBD1 or TRBD2 (5 bases each). This CDR3 has 12 residues. V gave up 9 bases and J gave up 2 bases, with 10 bases separating them. From germline, CDR1 is MDHEN and CDR2 SYDVKM. As DNA, the CDR3 is TGTGCCAGTGGGGACCATCAAGAGACCCAGTACTTC. Its translation is CASGDHQETQYF.

This chain joins TRBV18 and TRBJ2-1; the D is unclear. From germline, CDR1 is KGHSH and CDR2 LQKENI. V gave up 4 bases and J gave up 8 bases, with 6 bases separating them. This CDR3 is built from 11 residues. CDR3 sequence reads: CASSRLDEQFF. The CDR3 DNA reads as TGTGCCAGCTCACGACTGGATGAGCAGTTCTTC.

This clonotype has a count of ten or more. The chain has TRBV20-1 and TRBJ1-5; 8 bases align to TRBD1. CDR1 is DFQATT and CDR2 is SNEGSKA in the germline V gene (reference sequence). This CDR3 spans 16 amino acids. The J segment lost 4 bases and the V segment lost 6 bases, leaving 14 bases of the junction unmatched. The CDR3 here is CSAVGQGGGPNQPQHF. As DNA, the CDR3 is TGCAGTGCCGTCGGACAGGGAGGGGGCCCAAATCAGCCCCAGCATTTT.

This clonotype was seen repeatedly, ten times or more. The chain links TRBV18 to TRBJ2-2; 7 positions match TRBD1. The CDR3 totals 17 residues. CDR1 is KGHSH, CDR2 LQKENI, per germline. V trimming: 1 base; J trimming: 1 base; junction bases outside the gene matches: 6. CDR3 sequence (DNA): TGTGCCAGCTCACCACTGGGGACAGCCCAGAACACCGGGGAGCTGTTTTTT. It yields the protein CASSPLGTAQNTGELFF.

There are many counts of this clonotype. This chain links TRBV18 with TRBJ2-1; TRBD1 agrees at 7 bases. V shed 6 bases, J shed 8 bases, and the junction held 13 bases outside the gene matches. The CDR3 extends over 15 amino acids. Germline CDR1 reads KGHSH; CDR2 reads LQKENI. DNA for the CDR3: TGTGCCAGCTCTCAAAACCCGGACAGGAACTATGAGCAGTTCTTC. Amino acid sequence: CASSQNPDRNYEQFF.

As to this clonotype: A clone one base away is much larger, so this may be a read error. The gene calls are TRBV5-1 and TRBJ2-5; unclear D gene. This CDR3 comprises 15 residues. Germline-derived CDR1 and CDR2 are SGHRS and YFSETQ. CDR3 loop: CVSSPVGGSRETQYF. CDR3 in DNA: TGCGTCAGCAGCCCGGTAGGCGGAAGCCGGGAGACCCAGTACTTC. Full variable domain (remainder filled in from reference TRBV5-1 and TRBJ2-5): KAGVTQTPRYLIKTRGQQVTLSCSPISGHRSVSWYQQTPGQGLQFLFEYFSETQRNKGNFPGRFSGRQFSNSRSEMNVSTLELGDSALYLCVSSPVGGSRETQYFGPGTRLLVL.